This is a list of T cell receptor beta chains from one sample in a study of blood T cell repertoires in COVID-19. Clones were sequenced by immunoSEQ multiplex PCR, and TCRdb holds only the in-frame ones, with some missing. The sample lists around 360,000 clones; over 75% were seen once. Sequencing was performed on PBMCs or T cells enriched from blood (not recorded which). These receptors were collected from a woman aged 30 to 39 who had recovered from COVID-19. The CDR3 runs from the conserved cysteine through the conserved F or W. Fields, in order: clone size, V gene, D gene, CDR3 length, J gene, CDR3 protein, CDR3 DNA. The D gene is left open where the match is weak. Size is stated for part of the rows, as once, few or many counts, or as a class when the clone is expanded.

size: .; V: TRBV19; D: .; length: 16; J: TRBJ2-7; CDR3: CASSIDGGFTPYEQYF; DNA: TGTGCCAGTAGTATAGATGGCGGGTTTACCCCCTACGAGCAGTACTTC
size: .; V: TRBV27; D: TRBD1; length: 16; J: TRBJ2-7; CDR3: CASSPGTGSSSYEQYF; DNA: TGTGCCAGCAGTCCCGGGACAGGGTCTAGCTCCTACGAGCAGTACTTC
size: .; V: TRBV13; D: TRBD2; length: 16; J: TRBJ2-2; CDR3: CASSFSGSTDTGELFF; DNA: TGTGCCAGCAGCTTTAGCGGGAGCACCGACACCGGGGAGCTGTTTTTT
size: .; V: TRBV4-1; D: TRBD2; length: 17; J: TRBJ2-1; CDR3: CASSPIPLAGAYNEQFF; DNA: TGCGCCAGCAGCCCAATACCCCTAGCGGGAGCCTACAATGAGCAGTTCTTC
size: .; V: TRBV18; D: .; length: 14; J: TRBJ2-7; CDR3: CASSSLGGAYEQYF; DNA: TGTGCCAGCTCATCCCTAGGGGGAGCCTACGAGCAGTACTTC
size: .; V: TRBV6-6; D: .; length: 13; J: TRBJ1-1; CDR3: CASSYNQGIEAFF; DNA: TGTGCCAGCAGTTACAACCAGGGTATTGAAGCTTTCTTT
size: .; V: TRBV12-3/TRBV12-4; D: TRBD2; length: 12; J: TRBJ2-3; CDR3: CASSRTRDTQYF; DNA: TGTGCCAGCAGCAGGACTAGGGATACGCAGTATTTT
size: many; V: TRBV14; D: TRBD1; length: 15; J: TRBJ2-2; CDR3: CASSHVGQGPGELFF; DNA: TGTGCCAGCAGCCATGTGGGACAGGGCCCCGGGGAGCTGTTTTTT
size: .; V: TRBV5-5; D: .; length: 16; J: TRBJ2-7; CDR3: CASGRSRDTPPYEQYF; DNA: TGTGCCAGCGGCCGGAGCAGGGACACCCCCCCCTACGAGCAGTACTTC
size: .; V: TRBV28; D: TRBD2; length: 15; J: TRBJ2-1; CDR3: CASSFGGSSNNEQFF; DNA: TGTGCCAGCAGTTTTGGCGGGAGTAGTAATAATGAGCAGTTCTTC
size: .; V: TRBV7-2; D: .; length: 15; J: TRBJ1-5; CDR3: CASSLAGRSNQPQHF; DNA: TGTGCCAGCAGCTTAGCGGGGCGGAGCAATCAGCCCCAGCATTTT
size: .; V: TRBV29-1; D: TRBD2; length: 17; J: TRBJ2-2; CDR3: CSVAGPLAGVGTGELFF; DNA: TGCAGCGTTGCAGGGCCTCTAGCGGGAGTCGGAACCGGGGAGCTGTTTTTT
size: .; V: TRBV10-3; D: TRBD2; length: 15; J: TRBJ2-7; CDR3: CAISGIGTSGYEQYF; DNA: TGTGCCATCAGCGGTATCGGGACTAGCGGATACGAGCAGTACTTC
size: .; V: TRBV19; D: .; length: 14; J: TRBJ1-1; CDR3: CASSKTWGDTEAFF; DNA: TGTGCCAGTAGTAAAACCTGGGGCGACACTGAAGCTTTCTTT
size: few; V: TRBV5-1; D: TRBD2; length: 15; J: TRBJ2-5; CDR3: CASSLRGFGQETQYF; DNA: TGCGCCAGCAGCCTGCGGGGGTTCGGGCAAGAGACCCAGTACTTC
size: .; V: TRBV4-1; D: .; length: 13; J: TRBJ1-1; CDR3: CASSQAVNTEAFF; DNA: TGCGCCAGCAGCCAAGCCGTGAACACTGAAGCTTTCTTT
size: .; V: TRBV19; D: .; length: 16; J: TRBJ1-1; CDR3: CASKAWGQGSGTEAFF; DNA: TGTGCCAGTAAGGCCTGGGGCCAGGGGAGCGGCACTGAAGCTTTCTTT
size: .; V: TRBV24-1; D: .; length: 12; J: TRBJ1-4; CDR3: CATSDRNEKLFF; DNA: TGTGCCACCAGTGATCGTAATGAAAAACTGTTTTTT
size: .; V: TRBV9; D: TRBD1; length: 16; J: TRBJ1-6; CDR3: CASSEPEGTDNSPLHF; DNA: TGTGCCAGCAGCGAGCCCGAGGGGACAGACAATTCACCCCTCCACTTT
size: once; V: TRBV28; D: .; length: 13; J: TRBJ1-1; CDR3: CASTDRSRTEAFF; DNA: TGTGCCAGCACAGACAGGTCTAGGACTGAAGCTTTCTTT
size: .; V: TRBV2; D: .; length: 13; J: TRBJ2-7; CDR3: CASDDWSIGEQYF; DNA: TGTGCCAGCGATGATTGGAGCATCGGGGAGCAGTACTTC
size: few; V: TRBV6-4; D: .; length: 20; J: TRBJ1-5; CDR3: CASSDHNKSGRDFQDQPQHF; DNA: TGTGCCAGCAGTGACCATAATAAGAGCGGCAGGGACTTCCAGGATCAGCCCCAGCATTTT
size: .; V: TRBV29-1; D: .; length: 15; J: TRBJ2-1; CDR3: CSVGGTRGSYNEQFF; DNA: TGCAGCGTTGGCGGGACTCGGGGCTCCTACAATGAGCAGTTCTTC
size: once; V: TRBV5-1; D: TRBD1; length: 16; J: TRBJ1-1; CDR3: CASSAGQGRGITEAFF; DNA: TGCGCCAGCAGCGCGGGACAGGGGAGGGGTATCACTGAAGCTTTCTTT
size: .; V: TRBV3-1/TRBV3-2; D: .; length: 15; J: TRBJ1-1; CDR3: CASSLDTLMDTEAFF; DNA: TGTGCCAGCAGCCTTGACACTTTAATGGATACTGAAGCTTTCTTT
size: .; V: TRBV11-2; D: .; length: 11; J: TRBJ2-5; CDR3: CASSFAETQYF; DNA: TGTGCCAGCAGCTTTGCGGAGACCCAGTACTTC
size: .; V: TRBV12-3/TRBV12-4; D: .; length: 13; J: TRBJ2-7; CDR3: CASAPGQIHEQYF; DNA: TGTGCCAGCGCACCAGGACAAATCCACGAGCAGTACTTC
size: .; V: TRBV5-1; D: TRBD2; length: 20; J: TRBJ2-1; CDR3: CASSETSGRALSPRGNEQFF; DNA: TGCGCCAGCAGTGAAACTAGCGGGAGGGCCCTAAGCCCACGAGGGAATGAGCAGTTCTTC
size: once; V: TRBV27; D: TRBD2; length: 13; J: TRBJ2-7; CDR3: CASSFGLADEQYF; DNA: TGTGCCAGCAGTTTCGGACTAGCAGACGAGCAGTACTTC
size: .; V: TRBV6-5; D: TRBD1; length: 13; J: TRBJ2-7; CDR3: CASSRDSNYEQYF; DNA: TGTGCCAGTTCCCGGGACAGTAACTACGAGCAGTACTTC
size: .; V: TRBV19; D: TRBD2; length: 17; J: TRBJ2-2; CDR3: CASSSRRAGAFSGELFF; DNA: TGTGCCAGCTCCTCTAGACGGGCGGGAGCCTTCAGCGGGGAGCTGTTTTTT
size: .; V: TRBV28; D: TRBD2; length: 16; J: TRBJ2-5; CDR3: CASSLMASGYQETQYF; DNA: TGTGCCAGCAGTTTAATGGCTAGCGGGTATCAAGAGACCCAGTACTTC
size: .; V: TRBV11-2; D: .; length: 18; J: TRBJ2-7; CDR3: CASSLAPSGGTNSYEQYF; DNA: TGTGCCAGCAGCTTAGCCCCCAGCGGAGGGACCAACTCCTACGAGCAGTACTTC
size: .; V: TRBV28; D: TRBD2; length: 14; J: TRBJ2-1; CDR3: CASSLAGVYNEQFF; DNA: TGTGCCAGCAGTCTAGCGGGAGTTTACAATGAGCAGTTCTTC
size: .; V: TRBV10-3; D: .; length: 14; J: TRBJ1-5; CDR3: CAISEDQGNQPQHF; DNA: TGTGCCATCAGTGAGGATCAGGGAAATCAGCCCCAGCATTTT
size: once; V: TRBV7-9; D: TRBD2; length: 16; J: TRBJ2-2; CDR3: CASSLGLATNTGELFF; DNA: TGTGCCAGCAGCCTCGGACTAGCGACGAACACCGGGGAGCTGTTTTTT
size: .; V: TRBV19; D: TRBD1; length: 15; J: TRBJ1-2; CDR3: CASSIGTGTGVGYTF; DNA: TGTGCCAGTAGTATCGGTACCGGGACAGGTGTTGGCTACACCTTC
size: .; V: TRBV11-2; D: .; length: 16; J: TRBJ2-3; CDR3: CASSLRGSPSTDTQYF; DNA: TGTGCCAGCAGCTTAAGGGGGAGCCCCAGCACAGATACGCAGTATTTT
size: .; V: TRBV21-1; D: .; length: 17; J: TRBJ1-5; CDR3: CASSPKNRLYSNQPQHF; DNA: TGTGCCAGCAGCCCAAAAAACAGACTATATAGCAATCAGCCCCAGCATTTT
size: .; V: TRBV5-4; D: TRBD1; length: 16; J: TRBJ2-7; CDR3: CASSLDGTGGTYEQYF; DNA: TGTGCCAGCAGCTTGGACGGGACAGGGGGAACCTACGAGCAGTACTTC
size: .; V: TRBV2; D: .; length: 16; J: TRBJ1-5; CDR3: CASTINVGVSNQPQHF; DNA: TGTGCCAGCACTATCAATGTCGGGGTGAGCAATCAGCCCCAGCATTTT
size: .; V: TRBV27; D: TRBD1; length: 12; J: TRBJ2-2; CDR3: CASRQGIGELFF; DNA: TGTGCCAGCAGACAGGGGATCGGGGAGCTGTTTTTT
size: .; V: TRBV19; D: .; length: 14; J: TRBJ1-2; CDR3: CASSDYRVNYGYTF; DNA: TGTGCCAGTAGTGACTACAGGGTTAACTATGGCTACACCTTC
size: once; V: TRBV27; D: .; length: 14; J: TRBJ1-5; CDR3: CASSSFGNKQPQHF; DNA: TGTGCCAGCAGTTCGTTTGGCAATAAACAGCCCCAGCATTTT
size: .; V: TRBV19; D: TRBD1; length: 16; J: TRBJ1-2; CDR3: CASSPETGTVNYGYTF; DNA: TGTGCCAGTAGTCCCGAAACCGGGACAGTAAACTATGGCTACACCTTC
size: .; V: TRBV18; D: .; length: 16; J: TRBJ2-2; CDR3: CASSPSEGSNTGELFF; DNA: TGTGCCAGCTCACCAAGCGAGGGATCGAACACCGGGGAGCTGTTTTTT
size: .; V: TRBV7-9; D: .; length: 16; J: TRBJ1-2; CDR3: CASSDLRGGTSYGYTF; DNA: TGTGCCAGCAGCGACCTTAGAGGAGGCACTTCCTATGGCTACACCTTC
size: once; V: TRBV6-6; D: TRBD1; length: 14; J: TRBJ2-7; CDR3: CASRPGTVSLEQYF; DNA: TGTGCCAGCAGGCCCGGGACAGTTTCTCTCGAGCAGTACTTC
size: .; V: TRBV19; D: TRBD1; length: 15; J: TRBJ1-1; CDR3: CASREGRGRVPEAFF; DNA: TGTGCCAGTAGAGAGGGCAGGGGGCGCGTTCCTGAAGCTTTCTTT
size: .; V: TRBV3-1/TRBV3-2; D: .; length: 15; J: TRBJ2-5; CDR3: CASSRVQGPQETQYF; DNA: TGTGCCAGCAGCCGAGTGCAGGGGCCCCAAGAGACCCAGTACTTC
size: .; V: TRBV6-5; D: .; length: 14; J: TRBJ1-4; CDR3: CASNAGGNNEKLFF; DNA: TGTGCCAGCAATGCCGGCGGAAATAATGAAAAACTGTTTTTT
size: .; V: TRBV7-9; D: .; length: 14; J: TRBJ1-2; CDR3: CASSLDTANYGYTF; DNA: TGTGCCAGCAGCTTAGATACAGCCAACTATGGCTACACCTTC
size: once; V: TRBV24-1; D: TRBD1; length: 15; J: TRBJ2-5; CDR3: CATSDEGTGLETQYF; DNA: TGTGCCACCAGTGATGAGGGGACAGGGTTAGAGACCCAGTACTTC